These 17 T cell receptor beta chains share one sample of origin, sequenced in a study of shared clonotypes between healthy human individuals. Profiled with immunoSEQ multiplex PCR; TCRdb holds only in-frame clones, not every one. Among about 510,000 clones listed, 90% to 97% were seen once. Sequencing was carried out using naive CD4+ T cells sorted from blood. Stated subset: CD45RA+ positively selected. The receptors derive from a woman in her twenties or thirties in good health.

The chain uses TRBV2 and TRBJ1-1; D unclear. Per germline, CDR1 SNHLY and CDR2 FYNNEI. V was trimmed by 8 bases and J by 0 bases, leaving 16 bases between them. CDR3 size: 15 residues. CDR3 sequence (DNA): TGTGCCAGCCAAACAGAATCAGTTATGAACACTGAAGCTTTCTTT. It codes for CASQTESVMNTEAFF.

The V call is TRBV10-3, the J call TRBJ2-1, with 10 bases matching TRBD2. Germline assignment: CDR1 ENHRY and CDR2 SYGVKD. The CDR3 has 14 residues. The V gene end was trimmed by 3 bases and the J gene end by 8 bases; junction bases not matched to a gene: 4. The CDR3 bases are TGTGCCATCAGTGACTCTAGCGGGAGTGATGAGCAGTTCTTC. It yields the protein CAISDSSGSDEQFF.

The chain combines TRBV19 with TRBJ1-4; D remains ambiguous. The CDR3 sequence is 12 residues long. With 6 bases removed from V and 5 bases from J, the gap between germline ends came to 7 bases. Germline V gives CDR1 LNHDA, CDR2 SQIVND (reference sequence). The CDR3 is CASRGPNEKLFF. CDR3 in DNA: TGTGCCAGTAGAGGACCAAATGAAAAACTGTTTTTT.

This chain uses TRBV15 with TRBJ1-5; D is undetermined. The CDR3 totals 17 residues. Germline V gene lookup returns CDR1 LNHNV and CDR2 YYDKDF (reference sequence). V was clipped by 0 bases and J by 5 bases, with 17 bases between them. CDR3 loop: CATSREASTANYQPQHF. The CDR3 coding sequence is TGTGCCACCAGCAGAGAGGCCAGTACGGCCAACTATCAGCCCCAGCATTTT.

The chain recombines TRBV5-1 with TRBJ1-1, with 10 bases fitting TRBD1. Per the germline V gene, CDR1 is SGHRS and CDR2 is YFSETQ. The V gene end was trimmed by 3 bases and the J gene end by 4 bases; junction bases not matched to a gene: 18. This CDR3 is 19 amino acids long. The CDR3 DNA sequence: TGCGCCAGCAGCTCAAGGGACAGGGGTGGCGTAGGGCCGGGCACTGAAGCTTTCTTT. It specifies CASSSRDRGGVGPGTEAFF.

The chain carries TRBV28 and TRBJ2-7; 10 bases are shared with TRBD2. Trimming took 3 bases from V and 4 from J; bases not matched to a gene: 6. Germline CDR1 reads MDHEN; CDR2 reads SYDVKM. The CDR3 totals 15 residues. The CDR3 nucleotides read TGTGCCAGCAGTTTGGTTTGGACTAGCGGTTACGAGCAGTACTTC. It translates to CASSLVWTSGYEQYF.

The chain employs TRBV28 and TRBJ2-5, with D hard to call. The CDR3 spans 13 residues. Germline CDR1 and CDR2: MDHEN and SYDVKM. V shed 6 bases and J shed 5 bases, with 13 bases lying between them. The CDR3 region has the DNA TGTGCCAGCAGCCAGGTGCAGGTCGAGACCCAGTACTTC. As protein: CASSQVQVETQYF.

V gene TRBV6-5 combines with J gene TRBJ2-5, with a possible D match to TRBD2 (6 bases). The CDR3 runs to 14 residues. V dropped 6 bases and J dropped 7 bases, with 18 bases sitting between them. CDR1 and CDR2 from the germline V gene are MNHEY and SVGAGI. The CDR3 DNA reads as TGTGCCAGCAGGACGGGACTCGCCAGGACGACCCAGTACTTC. This codes for CASRTGLARTTQYF.

As concerns this clone: The same CDR3 arises from other DNA sequences in this sample as well. This chain joins TRBV28 and TRBJ2-2; 7 bases fit TRBD1. The CDR3 is 13 amino acids. The V gene end was trimmed by 4 bases and the J gene end by 4 bases; junction bases not matched to a gene: 0. Germline CDR1 and CDR2: MDHEN and SYDVKM. CDR3: CASSSGGTGELFF. DNA for the CDR3: TGTGCCAGCAGTTCAGGGGGCACCGGGGAGCTGTTTTTT.

The chain carries TRBV9 and TRBJ1-4; TRBD1 matches 8 bases. The CDR3 totals 15 residues. The germline CDR1 and CDR2 sequences are SGDLS and YYNGEE. V lost 0 bases to trimming and J lost 2 bases; unmatched junction nucleotides: 0. CDR3 sequence (DNA): TGTGCCAGCAGCGTAGACAGGGGGACTAATGAAAAACTGTTTTTT. Residues: CASSVDRGTNEKLFF.

This chain links TRBV11-3 with TRBJ2-2, with 7 bases that match TRBD1. With 5 bases clipped from V and 4 bases from J, the junction kept 10 bases outside the gene matches. CDR1 SGHNT and CDR2 YENEEA come from the germline V gene. CDR3 length: 16 amino acids. CDR3 coding DNA: TGTGCCAGCAGCGCGCGACAGGGAACGAGCACCGGGGAGCTGTTTTTT. Protein sequence: CASSARQGTSTGELFF. Full variable domain (remainder filled in from reference TRBV11-3 and TRBJ2-2): EAGVVQSPRYKIIEKKQPVAFWCNPISGHNTLYWYLQNLGQGPELLIRYENEEAVDDSQLPKDRFSAERLKGVDSTLKIQPAELGDSAVYLCASSARQGTSTGELFFGEGSRLTVL.

The V call is TRBV7-9, the J call TRBJ1-4; no reliable D call. Trimming took off 4 bases at V and 8 bases at J, with 20 bases between the two ends. The CDR3 has 16 residues. Germline values: CDR1 SEHNR, CDR2 FQNEAQ (reference sequence). Here the CDR3 reads CASSSGVAGVSEKLFF. CDR3 DNA sequence: TGTGCCAGCAGCTCGGGTGTGGCCGGGGTGAGCGAAAAACTGTTTTTT.

V gene TRBV27 combines with J gene TRBJ2-1; 11 nucleotides match TRBD2. Germline V gene lookup returns CDR1 MNHEY and CDR2 SMNVEV (reference sequence). The CDR3 consists of 15 residues. With V trimmed by 3 bases and J by 7 bases, 5 bases remained unmatched. The CDR3 DNA reads as TGTGCCAGCAGTTTGCTAGCGGGAGGTGGAAATGAGCAGTTCTTC. Translating gives CASSLLAGGGNEQFF.

The CDR3 DNA is TGTGCCAGCAGCTTTGCAGAGACTGGAAACACCATATATTTT. This translates into CASSFAETGNTIYF. This chain links TRBV11-2 with TRBJ1-3; D not resolved. This CDR3 spans 14 amino acids. The V and J ends lost 3 bases and 2 bases respectively, with 8 bases between them. The germline V gene has CDR1 SGHAT and CDR2 FQNNGV.

The chain couples TRBV27 to TRBJ1-4; 7 bases map to TRBD1. Germline V gene lookup returns CDR1 MNHEY and CDR2 SMNVEV (reference sequence). This CDR3 region has 17 residues. The V segment lost 5 bases and the J segment 0 bases; nucleotides outside the gene matches: 9. The CDR3 sequence is CASSPRQGRATNEKLFF. In DNA, the CDR3 is TGTGCCAGCAGTCCTAGACAGGGACGTGCAACTAATGAAAAACTGTTTTTT.

This clone was found once. V gene TRBV5-4 combines with J gene TRBJ1-2; D ambiguous. CDR1 and CDR2 from the germline V gene are SGHNT and YYREEE (reference sequence). V was pared by 0 bases and J by 5 bases, with 14 bases between. There are 15 residues in the CDR3. CDR3 loop: CASSLAAGSGYGYTF. The CDR3 DNA sequence: TGTGCCAGCAGCTTGGCCGCCGGGAGCGGGTATGGCTACACCTTC. Variable domain in full (rest from reference TRBV5-4 and TRBJ1-2): ETGVTQSPTHLIKTRGQQVTLRCSSQSGHNTVSWYQQALGQGPQFIFQYYREEENGRGNFPPRFSGLQFPNYSSELNVNALELDDSALYLCASSLAAGSGYGYTFGSGTRLTVV.

The chain uses TRBV7-9 and TRBJ2-7; D is uncertain. V shed 5 bases and J shed 0 bases, with 17 bases lying between them. Germline V lookup: CDR1 SEHNR, CDR2 FQNEAQ (reference sequence). The CDR3 runs to 16 residues. CDR3 coding DNA: TGTGCCAGCAGCCCCGTGGGCGGCTCGACCTCCTACGAGCAGTACTTC. Translating it yields CASSPVGGSTSYEQYF.